This T cell receptor (beta chain) was documented in a study of T cells in Graves' hyperthyroidism and ophthalmopathy. As for the study in general: Peripheral blood was obtained at initial diagnosis, preceding any treatment.

Trimming pared 1 base from V and 4 bases from J, leaving 10 bases between. CDR3 size: 13 residues. The germline CDR1 and CDR2 sequences are SQVTM and ANQGSEA. Diagnostic decisions used clinical symptoms, serum thyroxine and TRAb, thyroid ultrasound and orbital computed tomography. TCR beta CDR3 regions were amplified from RNA. A first-round RT-PCR of the TCR CDR3 used the HTBI primer set. From the multiplex PCR reads, TCRdb called clonotypes with MiXCR, one entry per CDR3 protein. Among around 720,000 distinct CDR3 sequences listed, approximately 40% were seen once. This receptor was obtained from a woman aged 40-49 years with Graves' hyperthyroidism. The sample taken for sequencing was blood. V and J are TRBV29-1 and TRBJ2-5, with D unclear. CDR3 bases: TGCAGCGTTGAAGGAGGAGTCGGAGAGACCCAGTACTTC. The encoded protein is CSVEGGVGETQYF. The full variable domain, its missing parts supplied by reference TRBV29-1 and TRBJ2-5, is SAVISQKPSRDICQRGTSLTIQCQVDSQVTMMFWYRQQPGQSLTLIATANQGSEATYESGFVIDKFPISRPNLTFSTLTVSNMSPEDSSIYLCSVEGGVGETQYFGPGTRLLVL.